The 18 T cell receptor beta chains reported below all come from one sample, sequenced in a study of T cell changes during pregnancy in multiple sclerosis. The data were produced by immunoSEQ multiplex PCR, yet TCRdb's version contains in-frame clones alone and is incomplete. The data contain 50,000 to 80,000 clones, 75% to 95% of them seen just once; the ten biggest clones take up approximately 5%. The starting material was CD8+ T cells from peripheral blood mononuclear cells, obtained before pregnancy. Receptors originate from a female donor with multiple sclerosis, enrolled in a pregnancy study.

The rearrangement links TRBV9 to TRBJ2-7, with 9 bases that match TRBD2. Germline V lookup: CDR1 SGDLS, CDR2 YYNGEE. The J segment lost 4 bases and the V segment lost 4 bases, leaving 12 bases of the junction unmatched. The CDR3 loop spans 16 amino acids. CDR3 in DNA: TGTGCCAGCAGCTTCGCAGAGGCAGCGGGGGGATACGAGCAGTACTTC. This sequence encodes CASSFAEAAGGYEQYF.

In the case of this clone: One junction end disagrees with the germline gene, perhaps due to a read error. The chain uses TRBV5-1 and TRBJ2-1; 7 positions match TRBD2. The CDR3 loop spans 11 amino acids. Germline V gives CDR1 SGHRS, CDR2 YFSETQ. CDR3 amino acids: CASSLAAGWIF. The CDR3 nucleotides read TGCGCCAGCAGCTTGGCAGCGGGGTGGATCTTC.

This clone was observed a single time. The chain employs TRBV9 and TRBJ1-1; possible D gene TRBD1, 5 bases. Trimming removed 0 bases at V and 3 bases at J, with 15 bases between. Per the germline V gene, CDR1 is SGDLS and CDR2 is YYNGEE. The CDR3 is 16 amino acids. CDR3 in DNA: TGTGCCAGCAGCGTAGAGGGTTCCGGGGGGGACACTGAAGCTTTCTTT. Residues: CASSVEGSGGDTEAFF.

The chain recombines TRBV5-6 with TRBJ1-1, with D tentatively TRBD1 (6 bases). Trimming cost V 7 bases and J 3 bases, with 19 bases left between them. The CDR3 contains 15 residues. Germline lookup yields CDR1 SGHDT and CDR2 YYEEEE. CDR3 in DNA: TGTGCCAGCCTCTTGGACGGGGGGCAATACACTGAAGCTTTCTTT. It yields the protein CASLLDGGQYTEAFF.

This chain links TRBV19 with TRBJ1-2; 9 bases are shared with TRBD1. The ends lost 5 bases at V and 5 bases at J; junction bases unmatched: 9. CDR3 size: 15 residues. Germline V gene data show CDR1 as LNHDA and CDR2 as SQIVND (reference sequence). For the CDR3, the DNA is TGTGCCAGTAGTCCAGGACAGGGGACCCGTTATGGCTACACCTTC. Translated, it gives CASSPGQGTRYGYTF. The full variable domain, with the rest looked up from reference TRBV19 and TRBJ1-2, is DGGITQSPKYLFRKEGQNVTLSCEQNLNHDAMYWYRQDPGQGLRLIYYSQIVNDFQKGDIAEGYSVSREKKESFPLTVTSAQKNPTAFYLCASSPGQGTRYGYTFGSGTRLTVV.

The chain has TRBV15 and TRBJ1-4; unclear D gene. V was cut by 6 bases and J by 8 bases, with 16 bases left in between. CDR1 is LNHNV and CDR2 is YYDKDF in the germline V gene (reference sequence). There are 14 residues in the CDR3. CDR3 in amino acids: CATRLGGENEKLFF. CDR3 coding DNA: TGTGCCACCAGGCTCGGAGGTGAGAACGAAAAACTGTTTTTT.

V and J are TRBV6-4 and TRBJ2-3, with 8 bases matching TRBD2. Unmatched junction bases numbered 3, after V lost 6 bases and J lost 4 bases. Germline V CDR1 and CDR2: MRHNA, SNTAGT. The CDR3 is 13 amino acids. CDR3 nucleotide sequence: TGTGCCAGCAGCGGGGGGGATGCAGATACGCAGTATTTT. Translated: CASSGGDADTQYF.

The chain combines TRBV27 with TRBJ2-1; 14 nucleotides align to TRBD2. The CDR3 runs 20 residues. Germline V gene lookup returns CDR1 MNHEY and CDR2 SMNVEV (reference sequence). Germline trimming cut 4 bases from V and 7 bases from J; bases unmatched to any gene: 18. The CDR3 coding sequence is TGTGCCAGCAGTTCCCCGGGACTAGCGGGGGTCCTCGTCGGTCAAAATGAGCAGTTCTTC. It specifies CASSSPGLAGVLVGQNEQFF.

This clone was found a few times. The chain links TRBV6-5 to TRBJ1-1; D unclear. CDR3 length: 14 residues. Germline V gives CDR1 MNHEY, CDR2 SVGAGI. V was pared by 6 bases and J by 5 bases, with 16 bases between. The CDR3 DNA sequence: TGTGCCAGCAGCCTGGATCGGGGAGGGACTGAAGCTTTCTTT. Translated: CASSLDRGGTEAFF.

This chain links TRBV27 with TRBJ2-5; D possibly corresponds to TRBD1 (7 bases). V was pared by 6 bases and J by 5 bases, with 16 bases between. There are 14 residues in the CDR3. Germline values: CDR1 MNHEY, CDR2 SMNVEV (reference sequence). The CDR3 bases are TGTGCCAGCAGCACCAGGGGGGACTCGGAGACCCAGTACTTC. Translation: CASSTRGDSETQYF.

This clone was found once. The chain combines TRBV13 with TRBJ1-3, with 7 bases fitting TRBD1. CDR1 and CDR2 (germline): PRHDT, FYEKMQ (reference sequence). J gave up 0 bases and V 3 bases, and 8 bases lay outside the gene matches. The CDR3 contains 17 residues. This CDR3 is CASSLGGQASSGNTIYF. The DNA of the CDR3 is TGTGCCAGCAGCTTGGGCGGACAGGCCTCCTCTGGAAACACCATATATTTT.

The genes are TRBV25-1 and TRBJ1-4; D gene uncertain. Germline values: CDR1 MGHDK, CDR2 SYGVNS. There are 13 residues in the CDR3. The V end was cut by 3 bases, the J end by 7 bases, with 9 bases between. The CDR3 nucleotides are TGTGCCAGCAGTGACGCGGGCGGTGAAAAACTGTTTTTT. The encoded protein is CASSDAGGEKLFF. The full variable domain, its missing parts supplied by reference TRBV25-1 and TRBJ1-4, is EADIYQTPRYLVIGTGKKITLECSQTMGHDKMYWYQQDPGMELHLIHYSYGVNSTEKGDLSSESTVSRIRTEHFPLTLESARPSHTSQYLCASSDAGGEKLFFGSGTQLSVL.

The gene calls are TRBV2 and TRBJ2-7; TRBD2 is a possible D gene (6 bases). This CDR3 has 12 residues. The V end lost 7 bases, the J end lost 5 bases, and 12 bases lay between the germline ends. Germline lookup yields CDR1 SNHLY and CDR2 FYNNEI. The CDR3 spells CASNVASDEQYF. Written as DNA, the CDR3 is TGTGCCAGCAACGTGGCTAGCGACGAGCAGTACTTC.

The chain joins TRBV9 to TRBJ2-7; 7 bases line up with TRBD2. V trimming: 2 bases; J trimming: 2 bases; junction bases outside the gene matches: 4. The V gene's germline CDR1 is SGDLS and CDR2 YYNGEE. The CDR3 is made up of 14 amino acids. CDR3 DNA: TGTGCCAGCAGCGTGGGGGGGTCCACCTACGAGCAGTACTTC. Translation gives CASSVGGSTYEQYF.

The rearrangement joins TRBV13 to TRBJ2-1; D remains unclear. V gave up 4 bases and J gave up 7 bases, with 8 bases separating them. CDR3 size: 12 residues. Germline lookup yields CDR1 PRHDT and CDR2 FYEKMQ (reference sequence). The CDR3 here is CASSSQTNEQFF. The CDR3 nucleotides read TGTGCCAGCAGCTCCCAAACTAATGAGCAGTTCTTC.

This chain joins TRBV19 and TRBJ2-7, with TRBD2 as a possible D gene (5 bases). Germline CDR1 is LNHDA and CDR2 is SQIVND (reference sequence). The CDR3 covers 13 residues. Deletions cut 5 bases from V and 2 bases from J, with 10 bases between. In nucleotides, the CDR3 is TGTGCCAGTAGTCCCTGGGGAGCCTACGAGCAGTACTTC. Amino acid sequence: CASSPWGAYEQYF.

The chain uses TRBV13 and TRBJ2-7; 12 nucleotides agree with TRBD1. The CDR3 covers 16 residues. Germline V gene sequence: CDR1 PRHDT, CDR2 FYEKMQ (reference sequence). J was trimmed by 3 bases and V by 3 bases; bases with no gene match: 6. CDR3 sequence: CASSLAGTGGFYEQYF. DNA of the CDR3: TGTGCCAGCAGCTTGGCCGGGACAGGGGGCTTCTACGAGCAGTACTTC.

The V gene is TRBV6-5, the J gene TRBJ1-2, with 8 bases aligning to TRBD1. V shed 2 bases, J shed 6 bases, and the junction held 11 bases outside the gene matches. Germline values: CDR1 MNHEY, CDR2 SVGAGI. The CDR3 has 16 amino acids. CDR3 DNA sequence: TGTGCCAGCAGTTACGCCCTGACAGGGGAGGTGGATGGCTACACCTTC. Its translation is CASSYALTGEVDGYTF.